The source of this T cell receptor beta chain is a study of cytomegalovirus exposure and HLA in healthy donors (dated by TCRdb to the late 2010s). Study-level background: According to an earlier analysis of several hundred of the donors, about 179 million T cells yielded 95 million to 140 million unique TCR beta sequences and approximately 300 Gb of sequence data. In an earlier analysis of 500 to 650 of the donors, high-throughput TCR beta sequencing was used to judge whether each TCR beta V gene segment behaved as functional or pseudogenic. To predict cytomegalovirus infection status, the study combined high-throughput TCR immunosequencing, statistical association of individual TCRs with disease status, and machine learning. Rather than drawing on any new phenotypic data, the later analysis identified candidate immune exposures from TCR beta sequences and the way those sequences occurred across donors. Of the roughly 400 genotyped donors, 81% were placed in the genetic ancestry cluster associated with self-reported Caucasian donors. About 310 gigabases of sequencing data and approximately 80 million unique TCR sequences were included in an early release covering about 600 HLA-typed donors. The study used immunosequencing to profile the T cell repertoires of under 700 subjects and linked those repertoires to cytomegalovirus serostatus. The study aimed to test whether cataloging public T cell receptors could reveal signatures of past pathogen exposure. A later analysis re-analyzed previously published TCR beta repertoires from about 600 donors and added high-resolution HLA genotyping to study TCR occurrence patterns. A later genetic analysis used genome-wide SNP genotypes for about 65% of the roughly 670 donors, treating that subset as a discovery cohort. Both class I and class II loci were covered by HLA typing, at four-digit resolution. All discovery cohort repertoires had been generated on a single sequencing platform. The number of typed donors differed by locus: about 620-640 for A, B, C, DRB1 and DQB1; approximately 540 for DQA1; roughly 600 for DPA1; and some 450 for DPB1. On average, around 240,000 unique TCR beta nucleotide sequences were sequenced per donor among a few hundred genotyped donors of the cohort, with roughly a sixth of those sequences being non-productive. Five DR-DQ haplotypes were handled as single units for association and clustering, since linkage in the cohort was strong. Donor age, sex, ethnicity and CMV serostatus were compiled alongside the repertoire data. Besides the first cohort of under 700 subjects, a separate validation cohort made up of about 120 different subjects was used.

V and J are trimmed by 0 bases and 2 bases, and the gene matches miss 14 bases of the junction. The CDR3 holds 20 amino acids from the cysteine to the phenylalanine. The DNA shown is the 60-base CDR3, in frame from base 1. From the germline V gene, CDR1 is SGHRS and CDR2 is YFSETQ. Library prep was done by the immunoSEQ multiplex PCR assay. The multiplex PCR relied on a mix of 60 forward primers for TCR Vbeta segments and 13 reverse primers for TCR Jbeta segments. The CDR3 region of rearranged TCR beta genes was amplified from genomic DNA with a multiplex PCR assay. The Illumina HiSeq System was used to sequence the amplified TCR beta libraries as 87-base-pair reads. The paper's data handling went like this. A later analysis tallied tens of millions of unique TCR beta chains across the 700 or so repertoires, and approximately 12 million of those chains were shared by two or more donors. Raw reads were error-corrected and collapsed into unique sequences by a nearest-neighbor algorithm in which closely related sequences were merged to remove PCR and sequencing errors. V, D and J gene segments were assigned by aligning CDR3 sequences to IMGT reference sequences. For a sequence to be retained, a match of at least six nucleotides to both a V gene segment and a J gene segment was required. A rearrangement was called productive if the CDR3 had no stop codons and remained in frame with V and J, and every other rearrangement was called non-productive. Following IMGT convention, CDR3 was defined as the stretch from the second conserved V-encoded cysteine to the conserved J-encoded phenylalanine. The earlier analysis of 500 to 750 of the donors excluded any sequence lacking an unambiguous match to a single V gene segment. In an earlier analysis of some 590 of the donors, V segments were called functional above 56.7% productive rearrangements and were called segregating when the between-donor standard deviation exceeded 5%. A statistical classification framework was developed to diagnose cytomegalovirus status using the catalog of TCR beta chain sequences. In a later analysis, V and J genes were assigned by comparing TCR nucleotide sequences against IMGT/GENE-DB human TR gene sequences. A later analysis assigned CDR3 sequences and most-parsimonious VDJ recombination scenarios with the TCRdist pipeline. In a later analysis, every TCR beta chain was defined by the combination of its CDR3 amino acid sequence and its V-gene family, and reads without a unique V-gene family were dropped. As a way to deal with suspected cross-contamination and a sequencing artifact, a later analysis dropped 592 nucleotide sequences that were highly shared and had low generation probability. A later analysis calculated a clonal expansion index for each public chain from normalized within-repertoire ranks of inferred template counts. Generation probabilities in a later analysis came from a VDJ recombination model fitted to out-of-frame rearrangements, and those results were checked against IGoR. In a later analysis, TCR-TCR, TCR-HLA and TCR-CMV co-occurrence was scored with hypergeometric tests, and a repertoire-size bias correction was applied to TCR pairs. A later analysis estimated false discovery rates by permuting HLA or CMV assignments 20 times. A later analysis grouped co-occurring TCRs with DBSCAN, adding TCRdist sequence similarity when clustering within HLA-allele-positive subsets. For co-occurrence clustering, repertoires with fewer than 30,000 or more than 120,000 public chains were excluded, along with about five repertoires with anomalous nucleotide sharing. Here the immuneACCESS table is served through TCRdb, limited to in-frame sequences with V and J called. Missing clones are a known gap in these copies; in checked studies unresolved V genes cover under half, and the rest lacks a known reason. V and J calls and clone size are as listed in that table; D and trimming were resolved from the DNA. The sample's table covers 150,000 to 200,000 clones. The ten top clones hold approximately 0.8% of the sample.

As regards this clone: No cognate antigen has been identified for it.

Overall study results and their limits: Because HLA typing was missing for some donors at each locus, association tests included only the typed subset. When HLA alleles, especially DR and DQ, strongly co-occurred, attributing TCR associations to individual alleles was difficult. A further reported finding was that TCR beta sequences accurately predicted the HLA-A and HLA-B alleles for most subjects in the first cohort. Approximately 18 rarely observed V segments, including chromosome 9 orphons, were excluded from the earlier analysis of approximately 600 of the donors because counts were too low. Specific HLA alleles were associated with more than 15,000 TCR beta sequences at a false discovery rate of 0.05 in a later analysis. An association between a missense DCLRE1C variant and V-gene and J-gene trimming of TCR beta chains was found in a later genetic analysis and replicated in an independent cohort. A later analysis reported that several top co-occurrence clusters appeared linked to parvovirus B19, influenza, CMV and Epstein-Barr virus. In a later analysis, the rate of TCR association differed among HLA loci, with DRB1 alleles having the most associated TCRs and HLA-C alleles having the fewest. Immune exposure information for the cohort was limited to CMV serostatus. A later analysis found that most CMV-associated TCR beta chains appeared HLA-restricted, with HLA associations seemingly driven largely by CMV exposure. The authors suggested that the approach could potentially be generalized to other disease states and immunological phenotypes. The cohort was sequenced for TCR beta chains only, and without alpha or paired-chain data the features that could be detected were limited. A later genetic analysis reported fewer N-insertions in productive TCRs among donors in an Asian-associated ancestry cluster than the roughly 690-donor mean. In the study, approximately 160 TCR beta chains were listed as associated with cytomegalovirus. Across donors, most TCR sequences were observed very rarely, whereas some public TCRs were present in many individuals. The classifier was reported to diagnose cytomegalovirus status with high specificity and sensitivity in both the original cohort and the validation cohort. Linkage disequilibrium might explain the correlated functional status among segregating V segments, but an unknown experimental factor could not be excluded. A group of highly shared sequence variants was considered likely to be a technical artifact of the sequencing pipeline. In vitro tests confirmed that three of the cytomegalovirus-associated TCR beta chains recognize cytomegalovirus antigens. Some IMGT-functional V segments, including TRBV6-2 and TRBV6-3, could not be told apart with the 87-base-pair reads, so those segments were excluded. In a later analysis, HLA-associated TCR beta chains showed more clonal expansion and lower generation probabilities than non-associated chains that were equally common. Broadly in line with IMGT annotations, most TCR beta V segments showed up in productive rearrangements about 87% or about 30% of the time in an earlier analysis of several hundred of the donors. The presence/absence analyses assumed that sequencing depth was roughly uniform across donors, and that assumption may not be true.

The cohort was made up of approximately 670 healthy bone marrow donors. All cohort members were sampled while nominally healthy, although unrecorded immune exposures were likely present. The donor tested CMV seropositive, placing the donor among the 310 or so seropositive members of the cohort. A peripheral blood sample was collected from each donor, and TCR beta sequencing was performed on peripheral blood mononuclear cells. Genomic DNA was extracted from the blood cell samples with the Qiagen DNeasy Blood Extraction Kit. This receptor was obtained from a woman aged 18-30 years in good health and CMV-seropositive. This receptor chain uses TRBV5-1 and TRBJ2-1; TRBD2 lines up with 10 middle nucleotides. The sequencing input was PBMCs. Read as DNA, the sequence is TGCGCCAGCAGCTTGGCGCCTAGCGGGGGCTTTTCCCACACCTACAATGAGCAGTTCTTC. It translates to CASSLAPSGGFSHTYNEQFF. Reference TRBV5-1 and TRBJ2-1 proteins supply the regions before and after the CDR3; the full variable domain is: KAGVTQTPRYLIKTRGQQVTLSCSPISGHRSVSWYQQTPGQGLQFLFEYFSETQRNKGNFPGRFSGRQFSNSRSEMNVSTLELGDSALYLCASSLAPSGGFSHTYNEQFFGPGTRLTVL.